This passage covers 15 T cell receptor beta chains from one sample sequenced in a study of cytomegalovirus exposure and HLA in healthy donors. In the PCR, 60 Vbeta and 13 Jbeta primers were used. Data came from immunoSEQ multiplex PCR; TCRdb stores just in-frame clones and leaves some out. The sample yields about 120,000 clones, around 77% seen once. The sequencing input was PBMCs. Receptors were obtained from a middle-aged man in good health and CMV-seropositive.

The chain joins TRBV7-9 to TRBJ2-1; 8 bases align to TRBD1. Unmatched junction bases numbered 8, after V lost 7 bases and J lost 6 bases. Germline-derived CDR1 and CDR2 are SEHNR and FQNEAQ (reference sequence). The CDR3 runs 14 residues. CDR3 bases: TGTGCCAGCACCCTGAGCAGGGGGCGCAATGAGCAGTTCTTC. Its protein product is CASTLSRGRNEQFF.

The chain couples TRBV28 to TRBJ1-1, with D possibly TRBD1 on 5 matching bases. V was shortened by 5 bases and J by 7 bases, with 20 bases between the two germline ends. Per germline, CDR1 MDHEN and CDR2 SYDVKM. The CDR3 has 15 amino acids. CDR3 region: CASSLKGTGRVEAFF. The CDR3 DNA reads TGTGCCAGCAGTCTGAAAGGTACAGGAAGGGTTGAAGCTTTCTTT.

This rearrangement joins TRBV13 to TRBJ2-2, with 10 bases lining up with TRBD2. Germline CDR1 and CDR2: PRHDT and FYEKMQ (reference sequence). With 1 base clipped from V and 2 bases from J, the junction kept 7 bases outside the gene matches. CDR3 length: 18 residues. The CDR3 DNA reads as TGTGCCAGCAGCTTAGATCCAGCGGGGGGGCCTAACACCGGGGAGCTGTTTTTT. Residues: CASSLDPAGGPNTGELFF.

This clone has only one observation. The rearrangement joins TRBV7-6 to TRBJ2-5; 7 nucleotides line up with TRBD2. The J call may be wrong; the DNA end is better matched by TRBJ2-7. Germline-derived CDR1 and CDR2 are SGHVS and FNYEAQ. The CDR3 has 15 amino acids. The CDR3 loop is CASSLEGTISYEQYF. The CDR3 DNA follows: TGTGCCAGCAGCTTAGAAGGGACTATCTCCTACGAGCAGTACTTC.

The chain has TRBV28 and TRBJ2-2; weak D call: TRBD1 (8 bases). Germline V gives CDR1 MDHEN, CDR2 SYDVKM. The CDR3 has 16 amino acids. Trimming left V 6 bases short and J 4 bases short, with 18 bases between. In nucleotides, the CDR3 is TGTGCCAGCAGGAGAAACAGGGGGGGAGGCACCGGGGAGCTGTTTTTT. Protein: CASRRNRGGGTGELFF.

This chain joins TRBV7-8 and TRBJ1-4; 12 bases are shared with TRBD1. Germline V gene data show CDR1 as SGHVS and CDR2 as FQNEAQ. This CDR3 spans 15 amino acids. V shed 1 base and J 13 bases; nucleotides not matched to a gene: 7. CDR3 sequence: CASSLEGTGGVSLFF. The CDR3 nucleotides are TGTGCCAGCAGCTTAGAAGGGACAGGGGGCGTATCACTGTTTTTT.

This clone came up a few times. The chain is built from TRBV29-1 and TRBJ1-3; D not certain. CDR1 SQVTM and CDR2 ANQGSEA come from the germline V gene. CDR3 size: 13 residues. V dropped 4 bases and J dropped 3 bases, with 10 bases sitting between them. The CDR3 region is CSVARALGNTIYF. The DNA of the CDR3 is TGCAGCGTTGCCCGTGCGCTTGGAAACACCATATATTTT.

The chain combines TRBV7-2 with TRBJ2-1; D possibly corresponds to TRBD2 (5 bases). Trimming left V 4 bases short and J 10 bases short, with 17 bases between. The CDR3 spans 14 residues. The V gene's germline CDR1 is SGHTA and CDR2 FQGNSA. The CDR3 protein is CASSSGWGLGEQFF. CDR3 DNA: TGTGCCAGCAGCTCGGGGTGGGGTCTCGGAGAGCAGTTCTTC.

CDR3 sequence reads: CASSPNAGVDSPLHF. CDR3 in DNA: TGTGCCAGCTCACCAAACGCAGGGGTGGACTCACCCCTCCACTTT. The chain links TRBV18 to TRBJ1-6, with a weak D call TRBD1 (6 bases). Germline V CDR1 and CDR2: KGHSH, LQKENI. The length of the CDR3 is 15 residues. V was clipped by 2 bases and J by 10 bases, with 15 bases between them.

The chain is built from TRBV7-9 and TRBJ1-6, with D possibly being TRBD1 (5 bases). Germline CDR1 and CDR2: SEHNR and FQNEAQ (reference sequence). The CDR3 contains 14 residues. Trimming shortened V by 5 bases and J by 7 bases, and 12 bases separated the two germline ends. The CDR3 here is CASSLDSLNSPLHF. The CDR3 coding sequence is TGTGCCAGCAGCCTCGACAGCCTGAATTCACCCCTCCACTTT.

The chain has TRBV4-3 and TRBJ2-3; TRBD1 matches at 7 bases. Trimming took 0 bases from V and 2 from J; bases not matched to a gene: 11. CDR1 and CDR2 from the germline V gene are LGHNA and YSLEER. CDR3 length equals 18 residues. Here the CDR3 reads CASSQDPTTGISTDTQYF. In nucleotides, the CDR3 is TGCGCCAGCAGCCAAGATCCTACGACAGGGATTTCCACAGATACGCAGTATTTT.

The V and J genes are TRBV15 and TRBJ1-1; 8 nucleotides line up with TRBD1. Germline V gene data show CDR1 as LNHNV and CDR2 as YYDKDF (reference sequence). This CDR3 spans 16 amino acids. The ends lost 1 base at V and 0 bases at J; junction bases unmatched: 4. In nucleotides, the CDR3 is TGTGCCACCAGCAGAGGGACAGGGTCTTTGAACACTGAAGCTTTCTTT. Translated, it gives CATSRGTGSLNTEAFF.

The V and J genes are TRBV18 and TRBJ1-3; D might be TRBD1 (5 bases). The CDR3 is made up of 14 amino acids. Germline V lookup: CDR1 KGHSH, CDR2 LQKENI. The germline V and J ends were trimmed by 2 bases and 4 bases, with 9 bases remaining between them. CDR3 coding DNA: TGTGCCAGCTCACCAGGGCAGGGCGGAAACACCATATATTTT. Its translation: CASSPGQGGNTIYF.

The chain couples TRBV5-1 to TRBJ1-1, with 10 nucleotides matching TRBD1. Trimming cost V 2 bases and J 11 bases; bases outside gene matches: 6. Per germline, CDR1 SGHRS and CDR2 YFSETQ. The CDR3 covers 13 residues. CDR3 sequence (DNA): TGCGCCAGCAGCTTAGGGCCGGGACAGGGGGCTTTCTTT. Protein product: CASSLGPGQGAFF. The whole variable domain, filled in from reference TRBV5-1 and TRBJ1-1, reads KAGVTQTPRYLIKTRGQQVTLSCSPISGHRSVSWYQQTPGQGLQFLFEYFSETQRNKGNFPGRFSGRQFSNSRSEMNVSTLELGDSALYLCASSLGPGQGAFFGQGTRLTVV.

The chain is built from TRBV15 and TRBJ2-1; perhaps TRBD1 as D (6 bases). CDR1 LNHNV and CDR2 YYDKDF come from the germline V gene (reference sequence). V lost 7 bases, J lost 8 bases, and 12 bases lay in between. The CDR3 sequence is 12 residues long. As DNA, the CDR3 is TGTGCCACCACTAAGGGGGTAGATGAGCAGTTCTTC. The encoded protein is CATTKGVDEQFF.